A selection of T cell receptor beta chains follows, all from one sample in a study of T-cell reconstitution after alpha-beta-depleted transplantation in children. TCRdb reprocessed the PCR reads via MiXCR and lists one record per CDR3 protein. The sample shows over 400,000 distinct CDR3 sequences, about 45% of them seen only once. The sample consisted of PBMCs, taken before TCRalphabeta/CD19-depleted stem cell transplant. These receptors originate from a girl aged 2 to 9 with aplastic anemia, due to receive a stem cell transplant. CDR3s include the opening cysteine and the closing phenylalanine or tryptophan. The D gene is left open where the match is weak. Not all rows give a size; the values are once, few, many and, for expanded clones, a class.

clone size: -
D gene: TRBD1
J gene: TRBJ2-5
V gene: TRBV10-3
CDR3 protein: CATGGTGVQMETQYF
CDR3 DNA: TGTGCCACTGGCGGGACAGGGGTCCAGATGGAGACCCAGTACTTC

clone size: -
D gene: TRBD2
J gene: TRBJ2-7
V gene: TRBV5-1
CDR3 protein: CASSQHAAPAGEQYF
CDR3 DNA: TGCGCCAGCAGCCAGCACGCAGCTCCAGCGGGGGAGCAGTACTTC

clone size: many
D gene: -
J gene: TRBJ2-1
V gene: TRBV5-1
CDR3 protein: CASSLDAPPGGEQFF
CDR3 DNA: TGCGCCAGCAGCTTGGATGCGCCACCTGGAGGGGAGCAGTTCTTC

clone size: -
D gene: -
J gene: TRBJ2-6
V gene: TRBV30
CDR3 protein: CAWSPDSGANVLTF
CDR3 DNA: TGTGCCTGGAGCCCAGACTCTGGGGCCAACGTCCTGACTTTC

clone size: -
D gene: TRBD1
J gene: TRBJ2-1
V gene: TRBV20-1
CDR3 protein: CSAGRQGSEQFF
CDR3 DNA: TGCAGTGCCGGCAGACAGGGGAGTGAGCAGTTCTTC

clone size: -
D gene: -
J gene: TRBJ2-3
V gene: TRBV28
CDR3 protein: CASSSQTDTQYF
CDR3 DNA: TGTGCCAGCAGCTCGCAGACAGATACGCAGTATTTT

clone size: few
D gene: -
J gene: TRBJ1-1
V gene: TRBV4-1
CDR3 protein: CASSQPNTEAFF
CDR3 DNA: TGCGCCAGCAGCCAACCGAACACTGAAGCTTTCTTT

clone size: -
D gene: -
J gene: TRBJ2-3
V gene: TRBV9
CDR3 protein: CASSVDLGDTDTQYF
CDR3 DNA: TGTGCCAGCAGCGTAGATCTCGGGGACACAGATACGCAGTATTTT

clone size: -
D gene: TRBD2
J gene: TRBJ2-3
V gene: TRBV5-1
CDR3 protein: CASSLGTSGGGTDTQYF
CDR3 DNA: TGCGCCAGCAGCTTGGGGACTAGCGGGGGTGGCACAGATACGCAGTATTTT

clone size: -
D gene: -
J gene: TRBJ1-5
V gene: TRBV5-6
CDR3 protein: CASSLGGEGTNQPQHF
CDR3 DNA: TGTGCCAGCAGCTTGGGTGGGGAGGGGACCAATCAGCCCCAGCATTTT

clone size: few
D gene: -
J gene: TRBJ1-2
V gene: TRBV20-1
CDR3 protein: CSASSHSGGYTF
CDR3 DNA: TGCAGTGCTAGTTCACACTCGGGAGGCTACACCTTC

clone size: few
D gene: -
J gene: TRBJ2-3
V gene: TRBV4-2
CDR3 protein: CASSQEGARTDTQYF
CDR3 DNA: TGTGCCAGCAGCCAAGAAGGGGCAAGGACAGATACGCAGTATTTT

clone size: -
D gene: -
J gene: TRBJ2-3
V gene: TRBV7-6
CDR3 protein: CASSAIVDTQYF
CDR3 DNA: TGTGCCAGCAGCGCAATCGTAGATACGCAGTATTTT

clone size: few
D gene: -
J gene: TRBJ2-1
V gene: TRBV20-1
CDR3 protein: CSACDRNEQFF
CDR3 DNA: TGCAGTGCTTGTGACAGGAATGAGCAGTTCTTC

clone size: many
D gene: -
J gene: TRBJ2-3
V gene: TRBV5-5
CDR3 protein: CASSPRTAPGADTQYF
CDR3 DNA: TGTGCCAGCAGCCCAAGGACAGCGCCGGGGGCAGATACGCAGTATTTT

clone size: -
D gene: -
J gene: TRBJ2-7
V gene: TRBV4-1
CDR3 protein: CASSAMTRDEQYF
CDR3 DNA: TGCGCCAGCAGTGCCATGACGCGGGACGAGCAGTACTTC

clone size: -
D gene: -
J gene: TRBJ2-3
V gene: TRBV29-1
CDR3 protein: CSVDGDVTDTQYF
CDR3 DNA: TGCAGCGTTGATGGGGACGTCACAGATACGCAGTATTTT

clone size: -
D gene: -
J gene: TRBJ1-1
V gene: TRBV5-1
CDR3 protein: CASSLVPGLVGNTEAFF
CDR3 DNA: TGCGCCAGCAGCTTGGTTCCGGGGCTAGTGGGGAACACTGAAGCTTTCTTT

clone size: -
D gene: TRBD2
J gene: TRBJ2-1
V gene: TRBV12-3/TRBV12-4
CDR3 protein: CASSLRLGGKFF
CDR3 DNA: TGTGCCAGCAGTTTAAGGTTGGGAGGGAAGTTCTTC

clone size: many
D gene: -
J gene: TRBJ2-5
V gene: TRBV2
CDR3 protein: CASALQETQYF
CDR3 DNA: TGTGCCAGCGCCCTGCAAGAGACCCAGTACTTC

clone size: -
D gene: -
J gene: TRBJ2-7
V gene: TRBV7-6
CDR3 protein: CASSAAPAGRPEQYF
CDR3 DNA: TGTGCCAGCAGCGCCGCCCCGGCAGGGAGGCCCGAGCAGTACTTC

clone size: many
D gene: TRBD2
J gene: TRBJ2-1
V gene: TRBV7-8
CDR3 protein: CASSQAGLAGESNEQFF
CDR3 DNA: TGTGCCAGCAGCCAAGCAGGGCTAGCGGGAGAAAGCAATGAGCAGTTCTTC

clone size: many
D gene: TRBD1
J gene: TRBJ2-1
V gene: TRBV5-1
CDR3 protein: CASSSTGVWANEQFF
CDR3 DNA: TGCGCCAGCAGCTCCACAGGGGTGTGGGCGAATGAGCAGTTCTTC

clone size: many
D gene: -
J gene: TRBJ1-1
V gene: TRBV12-3/TRBV12-4
CDR3 protein: CASVSPQLNTEAFF
CDR3 DNA: TGTGCCAGCGTCTCACCCCAATTGAACACTGAAGCTTTCTTT

clone size: many
D gene: TRBD2
J gene: TRBJ2-2
V gene: TRBV12-3/TRBV12-4
CDR3 protein: CASSSSGRETGELFF
CDR3 DNA: TGTGCCAGCAGTTCTAGCGGGAGGGAGACCGGGGAGCTGTTTTTT

clone size: -
D gene: -
J gene: TRBJ2-7
V gene: TRBV20-1
CDR3 protein: CSASWGYEQYF
CDR3 DNA: TGCAGTGCGAGCTGGGGCTACGAGCAGTACTTC

clone size: medium-sized
D gene: TRBD2
J gene: TRBJ2-1
V gene: TRBV5-1
CDR3 protein: CASSLGTSSYNEQFF
CDR3 DNA: TGTGCCAGCAGCTTAGGGACTAGTTCCTACAATGAGCAGTTCTTC

clone size: -
D gene: TRBD2
J gene: TRBJ2-3
V gene: TRBV10-3
CDR3 protein: CAIGGRASGDTQYF
CDR3 DNA: TGTGCCATTGGCGGGAGGGCCTCGGGAGATACGCAGTATTTT

clone size: -
D gene: TRBD2
J gene: TRBJ2-7
V gene: TRBV5-1
CDR3 protein: CASRTSASSYEQYF
CDR3 DNA: TGCGCCAGCAGGACTAGCGCGAGCTCCTACGAGCAGTACTTC

clone size: -
D gene: -
J gene: TRBJ2-1
V gene: TRBV15
CDR3 protein: CATSKKGFHEQFF
CDR3 DNA: TGTGCCACCTCAAAAAAAGGTTTCCATGAGCAGTTCTTC

clone size: -
D gene: -
J gene: TRBJ2-2
V gene: TRBV10-3
CDR3 protein: CAISEAASLITGELFF
CDR3 DNA: TGTGCCATCAGTGAAGCGGCCAGTTTAATCACCGGGGAGCTGTTTTTT

clone size: -
D gene: TRBD1
J gene: TRBJ1-5
V gene: TRBV19
CDR3 protein: CASKSSGNRGRRQPQHF
CDR3 DNA: TGTGCCAGTAAGTCGAGTGGAAACAGGGGGCGCCGGCAGCCCCAGCATTTT

clone size: -
D gene: -
J gene: TRBJ2-7
V gene: TRBV10-3
CDR3 protein: CAISGRETYEQYF
CDR3 DNA: TGTGCCATCAGCGGCAGGGAAACCTACGAGCAGTACTTC

clone size: many
D gene: -
J gene: TRBJ1-3
V gene: TRBV5-1
CDR3 protein: CASSLSGSGTIYF
CDR3 DNA: TGCGCCAGCAGCTTATCCGGCTCGGGCACCATATATTTT

clone size: -
D gene: TRBD1
J gene: TRBJ2-7
V gene: TRBV28
CDR3 protein: CASSVPTGAAYEQYF
CDR3 DNA: TGTGCCAGCAGTGTACCGACAGGGGCCGCCTACGAGCAGTACTTC

clone size: -
D gene: TRBD1
J gene: TRBJ2-5
V gene: TRBV7-2
CDR3 protein: CASSFAGTGVETQYF
CDR3 DNA: TGTGCCAGCAGCTTTGCCGGGACAGGGGTAGAGACCCAGTACTTC

clone size: -
D gene: -
J gene: TRBJ1-1
V gene: TRBV25-1
CDR3 protein: CASSEEGTEAFF
CDR3 DNA: TGTGCCAGCAGTGAAGAGGGGACTGAAGCTTTCTTT

clone size: many
D gene: -
J gene: TRBJ2-7
V gene: TRBV7-9
CDR3 protein: CASSHRAPYEQYF
CDR3 DNA: TGTGCCAGCAGTCACAGGGCCCCCTACGAGCAGTACTTC

clone size: many
D gene: -
J gene: TRBJ2-7
V gene: TRBV6-6
CDR3 protein: CASSLTRVEQYF
CDR3 DNA: TGTGCCAGCAGCCTAACTAGAGTCGAGCAGTACTTC

clone size: -
D gene: -
J gene: TRBJ2-2
V gene: TRBV5-1
CDR3 protein: CASRLPGSGELFF
CDR3 DNA: TGCGCCAGCAGGTTGCCGGGATCCGGGGAGCTGTTTTTT

clone size: few
D gene: TRBD1
J gene: TRBJ2-3
V gene: TRBV10-3
CDR3 protein: CATRGTGGAGTQYF
CDR3 DNA: TGTGCCACCCGAGGGACAGGGGGTGCGGGAACGCAGTATTTT

clone size: many
D gene: -
J gene: TRBJ1-5
V gene: TRBV18
CDR3 protein: CASSPQGRNQPQHF
CDR3 DNA: TGTGCCAGCTCACCCCAGGGACGCAATCAGCCCCAGCATTTT

clone size: -
D gene: -
J gene: TRBJ2-3
V gene: TRBV30
CDR3 protein: CAWNGGRADTQYF
CDR3 DNA: TGTGCCTGGAATGGGGGGCGCGCAGATACGCAGTATTTT

clone size: -
D gene: -
J gene: TRBJ1-3
V gene: TRBV27
CDR3 protein: CASSSDLRSGNTIYF
CDR3 DNA: TGTGCCAGCAGTTCGGACCTCAGGTCTGGAAACACCATATATTTT

clone size: few
D gene: TRBD2
J gene: TRBJ2-1
V gene: TRBV12-3/TRBV12-4
CDR3 protein: CASSRQGLAGGFF
CDR3 DNA: TGTGCCAGCAGTAGACAGGGACTAGCGGGAGGGTTCTTC

clone size: -
D gene: -
J gene: TRBJ1-6
V gene: TRBV27
CDR3 protein: CASSLAGTNSPLHF
CDR3 DNA: TGTGCCAGCAGTTTAGCAGGGACTAATTCACCCCTCCACTTT

clone size: many
D gene: -
J gene: TRBJ1-3
V gene: TRBV7-2
CDR3 protein: CASSLDPERTIYF
CDR3 DNA: TGTGCCAGCAGCCTGGACCCCGAACGGACCATATATTTT

clone size: -
D gene: -
J gene: TRBJ2-1
V gene: TRBV7-2
CDR3 protein: CASYYPGPRHNEQFF
CDR3 DNA: TGTGCCAGCTATTACCCGGGTCCAAGGCACAATGAGCAGTTCTTC

clone size: many
D gene: TRBD2
J gene: TRBJ2-3
V gene: TRBV20-1
CDR3 protein: CSARATERERSDTQYF
CDR3 DNA: TGCAGTGCTAGAGCCACAGAGCGGGAAAGGTCAGATACGCAGTATTTT

clone size: -
D gene: -
J gene: TRBJ2-3
V gene: TRBV5-4
CDR3 protein: CATVRDVSTDTQYF
CDR3 DNA: TGTGCCACCGTACGGGACGTTAGCACAGATACGCAGTATTTT

clone size: many
D gene: TRBD2
J gene: TRBJ2-5
V gene: TRBV9
CDR3 protein: CASSVGTTQETQYF
CDR3 DNA: TGTGCCAGCAGCGTCGGGACTACACAAGAGACCCAGTACTTC

clone size: -
D gene: -
J gene: TRBJ2-3
V gene: TRBV5-1
CDR3 protein: CASSSGQRGVDFTDTQYF
CDR3 DNA: TGCGCCAGCAGCTCTGGACAGCGAGGGGTTGATTTTACAGATACGCAGTATTTT

clone size: many
D gene: TRBD2
J gene: TRBJ2-3
V gene: TRBV5-1
CDR3 protein: CASSLAVGLAGGRTDTQYF
CDR3 DNA: TGCGCCAGCAGCTTGGCCGTCGGACTAGCGGGAGGGAGAACAGATACGCAGTATTTT